This T cell receptor (beta chain) was identified in a study of T-cell reconstitution after alpha-beta-depleted transplantation in children. Notes on the study in general: Reportedly, roughly two months post-transplant, alpha-beta T cells arose from several hundred expanded graft clones.

As to this clonotype: The antigen is undetermined.

Unique molecular identifiers were used in preparing the TCRbeta library. Each CDR3 protein is one row after TCRdb ran MiXCR on the PCR reads. Among approximately 1,000,000 distinct CDR3 sequences listed, roughly 31% were seen once. CDR3 length: 17 amino acids. The J segment lost 4 bases and the V segment lost 6 bases, leaving 13 bases of the junction unmatched. This chain connects TRBV12-3 or TRBV12-4 to TRBJ2-5; 11 positions match TRBD2. The receptor's source is a boy less than two years old who had a stem cell transplant for SCID, so the T cells may come from the graft donor. The sample here was PBMCs, mostly from graft donor cells, taken 360 days after TCRalphabeta/CD19-depleted stem cell transplant. The DNA for the CDR3 is TGTGCCAGCAGCCACGAACGACTAGCGGGGCCCACAGAGACCCAGTACTTC. Amino acids: CASSHERLAGPTETQYF.